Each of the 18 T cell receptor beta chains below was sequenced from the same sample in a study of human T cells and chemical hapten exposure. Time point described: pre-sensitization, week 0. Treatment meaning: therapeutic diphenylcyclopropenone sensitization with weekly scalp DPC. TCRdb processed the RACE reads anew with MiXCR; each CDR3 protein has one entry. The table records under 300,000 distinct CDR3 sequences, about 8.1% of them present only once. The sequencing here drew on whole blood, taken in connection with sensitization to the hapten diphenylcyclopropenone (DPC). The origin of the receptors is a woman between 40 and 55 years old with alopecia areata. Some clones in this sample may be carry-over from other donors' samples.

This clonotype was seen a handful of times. CDR3 in amino acids: CASSQDPQSSNYGYTF. The CDR3 DNA reads TGCGCCAGCAGCCAAGACCCCCAGAGTTCGAACTATGGCTACACCTTC. The chain couples TRBV4-1 to TRBJ1-2, with D unresolved. V was cut by 0 bases and J by 2 bases, with 13 bases left in between. The CDR3 is 16 residues long. The V gene's germline CDR1 is MGHRA and CDR2 YSYEKL.

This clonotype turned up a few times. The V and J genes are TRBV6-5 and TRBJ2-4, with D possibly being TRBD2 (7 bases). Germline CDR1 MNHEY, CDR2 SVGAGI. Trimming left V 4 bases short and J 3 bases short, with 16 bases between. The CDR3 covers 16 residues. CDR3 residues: CASSSRGAEGKNIQYF. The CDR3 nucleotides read TGTGCCAGCAGTTCACGGGGGGCTGAAGGCAAAAACATTCAGTACTTC.

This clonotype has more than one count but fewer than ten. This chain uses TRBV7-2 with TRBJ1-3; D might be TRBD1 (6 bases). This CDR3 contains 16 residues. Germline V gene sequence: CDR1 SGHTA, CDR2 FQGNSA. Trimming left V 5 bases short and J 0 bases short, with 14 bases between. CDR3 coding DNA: TGTGCCAGCAGCGCACGACAGGCCTTCTCTGGAAACACCATATATTTT. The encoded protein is CASSARQAFSGNTIYF.

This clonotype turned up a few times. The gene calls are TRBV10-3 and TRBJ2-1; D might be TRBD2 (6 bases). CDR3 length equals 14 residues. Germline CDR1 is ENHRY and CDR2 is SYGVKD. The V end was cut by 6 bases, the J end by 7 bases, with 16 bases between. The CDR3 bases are TGTGCCATCAGCGTTAGCGGAGAGGGGAATGAGCAGTTCTTC. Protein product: CAISVSGEGNEQFF.

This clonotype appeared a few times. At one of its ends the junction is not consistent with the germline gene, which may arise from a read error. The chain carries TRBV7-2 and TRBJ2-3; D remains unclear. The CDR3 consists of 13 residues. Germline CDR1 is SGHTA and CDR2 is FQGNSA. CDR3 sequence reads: CASSLGSTDTLYF. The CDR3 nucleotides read TGTGCCAGCAGCTTAGGGAGCACAGATACGCTGTATTTT.

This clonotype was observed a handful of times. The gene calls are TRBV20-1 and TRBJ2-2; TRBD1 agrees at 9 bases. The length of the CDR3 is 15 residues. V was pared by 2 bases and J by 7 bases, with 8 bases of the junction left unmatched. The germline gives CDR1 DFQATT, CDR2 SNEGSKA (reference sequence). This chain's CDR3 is CSARSTGGRHGELFF. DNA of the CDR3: TGCAGTGCTAGAAGCACAGGGGGCAGGCACGGGGAGCTGTTTTTT.

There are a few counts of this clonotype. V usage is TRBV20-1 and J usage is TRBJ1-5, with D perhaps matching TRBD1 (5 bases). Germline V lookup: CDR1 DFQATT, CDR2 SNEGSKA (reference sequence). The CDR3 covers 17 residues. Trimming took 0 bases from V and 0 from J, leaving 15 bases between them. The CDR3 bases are TGCAGTGCTAGAGATGCGGGGACGGGTTCTAGCAATCAGCCCCAGCATTTT. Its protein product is CSARDAGTGSSNQPQHF.

CDR3 loop: CASRGGGSGNEKLFF. CDR3 DNA: TGTGCCAGCAGGGGTGGAGGGAGTGGAAATGAAAAACTGTTTTTT. The genes are TRBV28 and TRBJ1-4; no clear D. The CDR3 consists of 15 residues. Trimming pared 6 bases from V and 5 bases from J, leaving 16 bases between. Germline CDR1 and CDR2: MDHEN and SYDVKM.

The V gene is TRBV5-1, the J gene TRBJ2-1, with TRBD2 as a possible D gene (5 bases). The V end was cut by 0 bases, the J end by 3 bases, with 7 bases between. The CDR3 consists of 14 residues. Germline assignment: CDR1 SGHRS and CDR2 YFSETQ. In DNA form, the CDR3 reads TGCGCCAGCAGCTTGGACGGGGTCTACAATGAGCAGTTCTTC. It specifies CASSLDGVYNEQFF.

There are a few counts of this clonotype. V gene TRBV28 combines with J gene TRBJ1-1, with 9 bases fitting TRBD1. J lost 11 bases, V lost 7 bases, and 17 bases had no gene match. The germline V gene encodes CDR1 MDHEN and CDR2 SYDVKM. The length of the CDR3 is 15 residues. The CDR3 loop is CASTLFSQGAGGAFF. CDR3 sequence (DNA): TGTGCCAGCACCCTCTTCTCACAGGGGGCTGGGGGGGCTTTCTTT.

The CDR3 sequence is CASSREGTASGANVLTF. The CDR3, as DNA: TGCGCCAGCAGCCGCGAGGGGACGGCCTCTGGGGCCAACGTCCTGACTTTC. The chain carries TRBV4-1 and TRBJ2-6, with D perhaps given as TRBD1 or TRBD2 (5 bases each). The CDR3 runs to 17 residues. Germline V lookup: CDR1 MGHRA, CDR2 YSYEKL. Deletions cut 4 bases from V and 0 bases from J, with 13 bases between.

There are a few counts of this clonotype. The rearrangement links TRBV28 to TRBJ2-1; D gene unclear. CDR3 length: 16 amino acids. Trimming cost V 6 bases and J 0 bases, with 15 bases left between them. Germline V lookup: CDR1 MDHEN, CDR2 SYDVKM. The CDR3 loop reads CASSPSGRASYNEQFF. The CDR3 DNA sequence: TGTGCCAGCAGCCCCTCCGGCCGGGCCTCCTACAATGAGCAGTTCTTC.

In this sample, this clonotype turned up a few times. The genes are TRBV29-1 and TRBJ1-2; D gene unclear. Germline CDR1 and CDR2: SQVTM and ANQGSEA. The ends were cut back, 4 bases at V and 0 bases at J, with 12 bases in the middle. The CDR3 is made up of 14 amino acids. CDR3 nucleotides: TGCAGCGTTGTATCTACAGCCCCTAACTATGGCTACACCTTC. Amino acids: CSVVSTAPNYGYTF.

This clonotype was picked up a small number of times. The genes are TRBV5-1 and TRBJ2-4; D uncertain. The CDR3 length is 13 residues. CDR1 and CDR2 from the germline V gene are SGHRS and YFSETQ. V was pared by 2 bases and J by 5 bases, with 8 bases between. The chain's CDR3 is CASSFDGQNIQYF. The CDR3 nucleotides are TGCGCCAGCAGCTTTGACGGGCAAAACATTCAGTACTTC.

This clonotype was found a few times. This CDR3 is CASSYSASGSGGELFF. The CDR3 DNA reads TGTGCCAGCAGTTACTCGGCTAGCGGGAGTGGCGGGGAGCTGTTTTTT. The chain has TRBV6-6 and TRBJ2-2, with TRBD2 matching 10 bases. Per the germline V gene, CDR1 is MNHNY and CDR2 is SVGAGI (reference sequence). The CDR3 has 16 amino acids. V lost 0 bases to trimming and J lost 7 bases; unmatched junction nucleotides: 5.

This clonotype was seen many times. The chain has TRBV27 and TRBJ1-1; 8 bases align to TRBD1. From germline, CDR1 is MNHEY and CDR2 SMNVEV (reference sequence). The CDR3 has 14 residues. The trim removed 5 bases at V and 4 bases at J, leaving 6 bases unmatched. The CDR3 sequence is CASSPTGAGTEAFF. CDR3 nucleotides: TGTGCCAGCAGTCCGACAGGGGCCGGCACTGAAGCTTTCTTT.

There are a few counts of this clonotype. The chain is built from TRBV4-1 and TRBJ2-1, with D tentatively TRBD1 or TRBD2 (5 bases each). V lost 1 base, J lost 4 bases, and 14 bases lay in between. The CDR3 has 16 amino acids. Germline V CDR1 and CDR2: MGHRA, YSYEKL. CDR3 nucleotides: TGCGCCAGCAGCCAAGGAACGCGAGGGGCTTACAATGAGCAGTTCTTC. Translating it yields CASSQGTRGAYNEQFF.

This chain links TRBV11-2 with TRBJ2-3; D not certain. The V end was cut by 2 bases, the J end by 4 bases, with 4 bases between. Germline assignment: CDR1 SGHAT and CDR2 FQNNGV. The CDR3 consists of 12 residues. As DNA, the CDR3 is TGTGCCAGCAGCTTAATCGCAGATACGCAGTATTTT. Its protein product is CASSLIADTQYF.